This TCR beta chain was sequenced in a study of control samples from healthy donors and cancer patients. The repertoire was sequenced with immunoSEQ multiplex PCR; TCRdb's copy has only in-frame clones and lacks some. Among some 160,000 clones, about 90% were seen once, and the ten largest hold 0.68%. Input material: blood. The clonotype originates from a woman in her twenties or thirties in good health.

CDR3 sequence (DNA): TGTGCCAGCAGCTTAATGGGCGGGACTAACACCGGGGAGCTGTTTTTT. This translates into CASSLMGGTNTGELFF. The chain combines TRBV7-3 with TRBJ2-2; D might be TRBD2 (6 bases). Germline V gene lookup returns CDR1 SGHTA and CDR2 FQGTGA. The CDR3 runs to 16 residues. Trimming shortened V by 1 base and J by 2 bases, and 11 bases separated the two germline ends.